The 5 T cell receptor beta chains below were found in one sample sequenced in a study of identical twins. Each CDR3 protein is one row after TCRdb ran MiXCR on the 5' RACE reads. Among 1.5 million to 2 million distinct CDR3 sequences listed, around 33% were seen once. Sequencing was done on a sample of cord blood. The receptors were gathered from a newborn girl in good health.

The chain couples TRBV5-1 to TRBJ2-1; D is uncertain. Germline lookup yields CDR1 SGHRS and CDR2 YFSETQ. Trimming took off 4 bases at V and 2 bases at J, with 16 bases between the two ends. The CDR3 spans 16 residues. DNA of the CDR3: TGCGCCAGCAGCGGAAAGGTGGGTGGGCCCTACAATGAGCAGTTCTTC. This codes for CASSGKVGGPYNEQFF.

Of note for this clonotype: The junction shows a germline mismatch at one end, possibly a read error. The CDR3 region is CASTSPGTSYEQSF. In nucleotides, the CDR3 is TGTGCCAGCACCTCTCCCGGGACTAGCTACGAGCAGTCCTTC. The rearrangement joins TRBV28 to TRBJ2-7, with 9 bases fitting TRBD2. The CDR3 covers 14 residues. Germline values: CDR1 MDHEN, CDR2 SYDVKM.

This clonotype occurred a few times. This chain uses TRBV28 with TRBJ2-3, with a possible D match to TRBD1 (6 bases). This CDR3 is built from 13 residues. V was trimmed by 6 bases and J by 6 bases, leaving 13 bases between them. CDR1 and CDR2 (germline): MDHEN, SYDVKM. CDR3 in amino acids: CASRGQSPDTQYF. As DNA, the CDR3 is TGTGCCAGCAGAGGACAGAGCCCTGATACGCAGTATTTT.

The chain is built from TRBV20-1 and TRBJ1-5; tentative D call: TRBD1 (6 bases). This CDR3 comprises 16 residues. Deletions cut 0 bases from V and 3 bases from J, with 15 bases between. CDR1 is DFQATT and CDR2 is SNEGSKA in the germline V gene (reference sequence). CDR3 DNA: TGCAGTGCTAGAGATGCCGGGGGGCCGGACAATCAGCCCCAGCATTTT. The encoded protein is CSARDAGGPDNQPQHF.

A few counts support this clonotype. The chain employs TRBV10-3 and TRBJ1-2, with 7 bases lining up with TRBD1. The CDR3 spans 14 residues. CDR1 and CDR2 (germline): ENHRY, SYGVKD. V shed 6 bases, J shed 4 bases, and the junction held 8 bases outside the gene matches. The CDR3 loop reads CAISARGDSYGYTF. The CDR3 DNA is TGTGCCATCAGCGCCAGGGGGGATAGCTATGGCTACACCTTC.